One and the same sample provided the 17 T cell receptor beta chains below, sequenced in a study of blood T cell repertoires in COVID-19 (dated by TCRdb to about 2020). The library was produced with the immunoSEQ multiplex PCR assay. Here the immuneACCESS table is served through TCRdb, limited to in-frame sequences with V and J called. Missing clones are a known gap in these copies; in checked studies unresolved V genes cover under half, and the rest lacks a known reason. The sample table contains 170,000 or so clones; only one count was recorded for approximately 87% of them. Approximately 13% of the sample rests with the top ten. Material: peripheral blood. The receptors originated from a woman between 65 and 79 years old with COVID-19, enrolled during active disease.

The chain joins TRBV19 to TRBJ1-5; TRBD1 matches at 7 bases. This CDR3 region has 17 residues. J lost 4 bases, V lost 3 bases, and 12 bases had no gene match. Germline V gives CDR1 LNHDA, CDR2 SQIVND (reference sequence). The CDR3 sequence: CASSIGGRGYRNQPQHF. DNA for the CDR3: TGTGCCAGTAGTATTGGGGGCAGGGGGTACAGAAATCAGCCCCAGCATTTT.

This clone came up once. The chain links TRBV5-4 to TRBJ2-1; 10 positions match TRBD2. This CDR3 is built from 13 residues. Germline CDR1 SGHNT, CDR2 YYREEE (reference sequence). Losses at the gene ends were 6 bases for V and 13 bases for J; bases not matched to a gene: 10. The CDR3 loop reads CASTSQPSGSQFF. The CDR3 DNA reads TGTGCCAGCACCTCTCAACCTAGCGGGAGCCAGTTCTTC. The entire variable domain, with the rest obtained from reference TRBV5-4 and TRBJ2-1, is as follows: ETGVTQSPTHLIKTRGQQVTLRCSSQSGHNTVSWYQQALGQGPQFIFQYYREEENGRGNFPPRFSGLQFPNYSSELNVNALELDDSALYLCASTSQPSGSQFFGPGTRLTVL.

This rearrangement joins TRBV6-5 to TRBJ1-1; D remains unclear. Germline V lookup: CDR1 MNHEY, CDR2 SVGAGI. This CDR3 has 12 amino acids. Trimming took off 8 bases at V and 0 bases at J, with 7 bases between the two ends. In nucleotides, the CDR3 is TGTGCCAGCGAGCTGTTGAACACTGAAGCTTTCTTT. Protein product: CASELLNTEAFF.

The chain combines TRBV4-2 with TRBJ2-2; 14 bases agree with TRBD2. V shed 0 bases, J shed 9 bases, and the junction held 9 bases outside the gene matches. Looked up from germline, CDR1 is LGHNA and CDR2 is YNFKEQ. The CDR3 consists of 18 residues. CDR3 in amino acids: CASSQETSGRALPRELFF. In nucleotides, the CDR3 is TGTGCCAGCAGCCAAGAGACTAGCGGGAGGGCTTTGCCGAGGGAGCTGTTTTTT.

V is TRBV5-1 and J is TRBJ1-2, with 7 positions matching TRBD1. The CDR3 runs 18 residues. V shed 1 base and J 0 bases; nucleotides not matched to a gene: 12. Germline V gives CDR1 SGHRS, CDR2 YFSETQ. The CDR3 nucleotides are TGCGCCAGCAGCTTGACCTCGACAGGGTCTGGGGCTAACTATGGCTACACCTTC. The encoded protein is CASSLTSTGSGANYGYTF.

The rearrangement uses TRBV20-1 and TRBJ1-2; D unclear. Deletions cut 6 bases from V and 6 bases from J, with 8 bases between. Germline-derived CDR1 and CDR2 are DFQATT and SNEGSKA (reference sequence). This CDR3 comprises 10 residues. The CDR3 DNA is TGCAGTGCCGGTAAAGATGGCTACACCTTC. Residues: CSAGKDGYTF.

V is TRBV3-1 (or the pseudogene TRBV3-2) and J is TRBJ2-1, with D perhaps TRBD1 (6 bases). With 4 bases removed from V and 6 bases from J, the gap between germline ends came to 19 bases. Looked up from germline, CDR1 is LGHDT and CDR2 is YNNKEL (reference sequence). This CDR3 is 16 amino acids long. CDR3 DNA sequence: TGTGCCAGCAGCCGTTCTGAGACAGGCCCCATCAATGAGCAGTTCTTC. This codes for CASSRSETGPINEQFF.

This chain connects TRBV3-1 (or the pseudogene TRBV3-2) to TRBJ1-4; D not resolved. This CDR3 contains 14 residues. Trimming pared 5 bases from V and 8 bases from J, leaving 15 bases between. Germline-derived CDR1 and CDR2 are LGHDT and YNNKEL (reference sequence). CDR3 sequence: CASSRSEVGEKLFF. The CDR3 DNA follows: TGTGCCAGCAGCAGGTCCGAGGTTGGAGAAAAACTGTTTTTT.

This sequence joins TRBV2 and TRBJ2-3; 8 bases map to TRBD2. Unmatched junction bases numbered 12, after V lost 4 bases and J lost 6 bases. This CDR3 is built from 16 residues. The V gene's germline CDR1 is SNHLY and CDR2 FYNNEI. This chain's CDR3 is CASSADAGGTWDTQYF. The DNA for the CDR3 is TGTGCCAGCAGTGCCGACGCGGGAGGCACCTGGGATACGCAGTATTTT.

J is TRBJ1-4 and V is TRBV19; unclear D gene. This CDR3 is 13 amino acids long. Germline CDR1 is LNHDA and CDR2 is SQIVND (reference sequence). Trimming took off 5 bases at V and 4 bases at J, with 8 bases between the two ends. The CDR3 spells CASSSGFNEKLFF. The DNA of the CDR3 is TGTGCCAGTAGTTCCGGTTTTAATGAAAAACTGTTTTTT.

This clone was found once. The V call is TRBV7-2, the J call TRBJ2-5; D gene ambiguous. This CDR3 is 17 amino acids long. V was shortened by 3 bases and J by 3 bases, with 20 bases between the two germline ends. Germline V CDR1 and CDR2: SGHTA, FQGNSA. Written as DNA, the CDR3 is TGTGCCAGCAGCTTTCGGGTCGGCTTGGTTTGGGAAGAGACCCAGTACTTC. Translation: CASSFRVGLVWEETQYF. The full variable domain, completed using reference TRBV7-2 and TRBJ2-5, is GAGVSQSPSNKVTEKGKDVELRCDPISGHTALYWYRQSLGQGLEFLIYFQGNSAPDKSGLPSDRFSAERTGGSVSTLTIQRTQQEDSAVYLCASSFRVGLVWEETQYFGPGTRLLVL.

The chain has TRBV5-4 and TRBJ1-4; 7 bases match TRBD1. The CDR3 extends over 15 amino acids. V dropped 2 bases and J dropped 2; count of bases not matched to a gene: 3. The germline V gene encodes CDR1 SGHNT and CDR2 YYREEE (reference sequence). CDR3 region: CASSLKTGTNEKLFF. DNA of the CDR3: TGTGCCAGCAGCTTAAAGACAGGGACTAATGAAAAACTGTTTTTT.

This clone turned up a few times. V gene TRBV27 combines with J gene TRBJ2-7; D is perhaps TRBD2 (7 bases). CDR3 length: 18 amino acids. Germline V gene sequence: CDR1 MNHEY, CDR2 SMNVEV (reference sequence). V lost 3 bases to trimming and J lost 1 base, with 22 bases between them. CDR3 loop: CASSLKWGGPAGSYEQYF. The DNA of the CDR3 is TGTGCCAGCAGTTTGAAGTGGGGGGGGCCGGCGGGTTCCTACGAGCAGTACTTC.

The genes are TRBV30 and TRBJ1-6; the D is unclear. Germline values: CDR1 GTSNPN, CDR2 SVGIG (reference sequence). V was shortened by 4 bases and J by 0 bases, with 10 bases between the two germline ends. The CDR3 totals 15 residues. The CDR3 spells CAWTVTSSYNSPLHF. The CDR3 DNA follows: TGTGCCTGGACCGTAACGAGCTCCTATAATTCACCCCTCCACTTT.

The genes are TRBV30 and TRBJ2-7; D gene uncertain. This CDR3 has 12 amino acids. With 2 bases removed from V and 1 base from J, the gap between germline ends came to 6 bases. Germline CDR1 is GTSNPN and CDR2 is SVGIG (reference sequence). In DNA, the CDR3 is TGTGCCTGGAGTCGCCAGTCCTACGAGCAGTACTTC. Its protein product is CAWSRQSYEQYF.

The CDR3 coding sequence is TGTGCCAGCAGTCTACAGGAGAATCAGCCCCAGCATTTT. Its protein is CASSLQENQPQHF. The chain joins TRBV27 to TRBJ1-5; D perhaps matches TRBD1 (5 bases). The CDR3 contains 13 residues. Germline V gene data show CDR1 as MNHEY and CDR2 as SMNVEV (reference sequence). The V end was cut by 5 bases, the J end by 4 bases, with 9 bases between.

CDR3 sequence reads: CASSPSPTEAFF. CDR3 DNA: TGTGCCAGCAGCCCTTCCCCGACTGAAGCTTTCTTT. This chain links TRBV3-1 (or the pseudogene TRBV3-2) with TRBJ1-1; D not resolved. V was trimmed by 4 bases and J by 5 bases, leaving 8 bases between them. CDR3 size: 12 residues. From germline, CDR1 is LGHDT and CDR2 YNNKEL (reference sequence).